Below are 15 T cell receptor beta chains sequenced from a single sample in a study of control samples from healthy donors and cancer patients. Assay used: immunoSEQ multiplex PCR; TCRdb lists only in-frame clones, some missing. The sample contains around 120,000 clones, 93% of which appear only once. The specimen sequenced was blood. Receptor source: a man aged 25-40 years in good health.

The rearrangement joins TRBV5-1 to TRBJ1-3; possible D gene TRBD1, 5 bases. The germline CDR1 and CDR2 sequences are SGHRS and YFSETQ. V dropped 0 bases and J dropped 2 bases, with 12 bases sitting between them. The CDR3 has 16 residues. The CDR3 region is CASSLAGAIAGNTIYF. The DNA of the CDR3 is TGCGCCAGCAGCTTGGCTGGGGCTATCGCTGGAAACACCATATATTTT.

V is TRBV28 and J is TRBJ1-2, with TRBD1 matching over 8 bases. This CDR3 is 16 amino acids long. V dropped 3 bases and J dropped 8; count of bases not matched to a gene: 14. The germline V gene encodes CDR1 MDHEN and CDR2 SYDVKM. The CDR3 DNA reads as TGTGCCAGCAGTTTCCTAGGGGGGGTGGACAGGGTCGGCTACACCTTC. As protein: CASSFLGGVDRVGYTF.

The chain links TRBV7-9 to TRBJ1-1; D is ambiguous. V lost 3 bases and J lost 0, with 8 bases in between. CDR3 length: 14 amino acids. Germline V gives CDR1 SEHNR, CDR2 FQNEAQ (reference sequence). The CDR3 DNA follows: TGTGCCAGCAGCTTCACGGGGATGAACACTGAAGCTTTCTTT. It yields the protein CASSFTGMNTEAFF.

The chain couples TRBV9 to TRBJ2-1; D is uncertain. The V end was cut by 0 bases, the J end by 1 base, with 14 bases between. The V gene's germline CDR1 is SGDLS and CDR2 YYNGEE. CDR3 length: 17 amino acids. The CDR3 sequence is CASSVEMGIGSYNEQFF. For the CDR3, the DNA is TGTGCCAGCAGCGTAGAGATGGGAATAGGGTCCTACAATGAGCAGTTCTTC.

The genes are TRBV18 and TRBJ2-1; possibly TRBD2 for D (6 bases). CDR3 length equals 15 residues. From germline, CDR1 is KGHSH and CDR2 LQKENI. V was cut by 5 bases and J by 0 bases, with 11 bases left in between. In nucleotides, the CDR3 is TGTGCCAGCTCAGAGGACGGGGGCTCCTACAATGAGCAGTTCTTC. It encodes CASSEDGGSYNEQFF.

V gene TRBV5-1 combines with J gene TRBJ2-1; weak D call: TRBD2 (6 bases). The V gene lost 3 bases and the J gene lost 5 bases, with 18 bases spanning the gap. The CDR3 totals 16 residues. CDR1 and CDR2 from the germline V gene are SGHRS and YFSETQ. CDR3 coding DNA: TGCGCCAGCAGCTATATTAGACTAGGACGGAACAATGAGCAGTTCTTC. It is translated as CASSYIRLGRNNEQFF. The full variable domain, in which reference TRBV5-1 and TRBJ2-1 provide the parts outside the CDR3, is KAGVTQTPRYLIKTRGQQVTLSCSPISGHRSVSWYQQTPGQGLQFLFEYFSETQRNKGNFPGRFSGRQFSNSRSEMNVSTLELGDSALYLCASSYIRLGRNNEQFFGPGTRLTVL.

The rearrangement uses TRBV5-5 and TRBJ2-3; no reliable D call. The CDR3 sequence is 13 residues long. Deletions cut 4 bases from V and 6 bases from J, with 12 bases between. Looked up from germline, CDR1 is SGHKS and CDR2 is YYEKEE (reference sequence). Here the CDR3 reads CASSGMTSDTQYF. CDR3 coding DNA: TGTGCCAGCAGCGGGATGACCAGTGATACGCAGTATTTT.

The V call is TRBV7-8, the J call TRBJ2-2, with D possibly being TRBD1 (7 bases). The CDR3 has 15 amino acids. Trimming took off 1 base at V and 5 bases at J, with 11 bases between the two ends. The V gene's germline CDR1 is SGHVS and CDR2 FQNEAQ. CDR3 nucleotide sequence: TGTGCCAGCAGCTTAGGGCAGGGGGGTACCGGGGAGCTGTTTTTT. Its translation is CASSLGQGGTGELFF. Full variable domain (rest looked up from reference TRBV7-8 and TRBJ2-2): GAGVSQSPRYKVAKRGQDVALRCDPISGHVSLFWYQQALGQGPEFLTYFQNEAQLDKSGLPSDRFFAERPEGSVSTLKIQRTQQEDSAVYLCASSLGQGGTGELFFGEGSRLTVL.

This chain uses TRBV9 with TRBJ1-1; perhaps TRBD1 as D (5 bases). Germline V gives CDR1 SGDLS, CDR2 YYNGEE. CDR3 length: 14 amino acids. V dropped 0 bases and J dropped 5 bases, with 11 bases sitting between them. This CDR3 reads CASSVDYRSTEAFF. As DNA, the CDR3 is TGTGCCAGCAGCGTAGATTACAGGTCGACTGAAGCTTTCTTT.

V usage is TRBV12-5 and J usage is TRBJ2-2; D possibly corresponds to TRBD2 (5 bases). Trimming cost V 2 bases and J 5 bases, with 15 bases left between them. The CDR3 totals 16 residues. Germline CDR1 LGHNT, CDR2 FRNRAP. The CDR3 bases are TGTGCTAGTGGTTTGAGCGGTCGGGGTTGGACCGGGGAGCTGTTTTTT. Protein product: CASGLSGRGWTGELFF.

The chain joins TRBV4-1 to TRBJ1-1; D remains ambiguous. The CDR3 totals 15 residues. Germline assignment: CDR1 MGHRA and CDR2 YSYEKL. V was pared by 4 bases and J by 2 bases, with 14 bases between. CDR3 in amino acids: CASSPTLTANTEAFF. The CDR3, as DNA: TGCGCCAGCAGCCCAACTCTTACAGCTAACACTGAAGCTTTCTTT.

The CDR3 coding sequence is TGTGCCAGCAATGAAAAACTGTTTTTT. This encodes CASNEKLFF. The genes are TRBV6-4 and TRBJ1-4; D is ambiguous. Trimming pared 7 bases from V and 6 bases from J, leaving 0 bases between. This CDR3 spans 9 amino acids. Germline V CDR1 and CDR2: MRHNA, SNTAGT.

The chain links TRBV7-9 to TRBJ1-3, with 7 nucleotides matching TRBD1. The CDR3 loop spans 14 amino acids. The germline V gene has CDR1 SEHNR and CDR2 FQNEAQ (reference sequence). V shed 2 bases, J shed 4 bases, and the junction held 2 bases outside the gene matches. CDR3 protein: CASSLTGAGNTIYF. The DNA for the CDR3 is TGTGCCAGCAGCTTAACAGGGGCGGGAAACACCATATATTTT.

The rearrangement uses TRBV9 and TRBJ2-5; 7 bases line up with TRBD1. The CDR3 consists of 15 residues. The germline CDR1 and CDR2 sequences are SGDLS and YYNGEE. With 1 base clipped from V and 10 bases from J, the junction kept 13 bases outside the gene matches. This chain's CDR3 is CASSVSGTDQKGQYF. The CDR3 DNA follows: TGTGCCAGCAGCGTATCCGGGACAGATCAGAAGGGCCAGTACTTC.

The V call is TRBV6-5, the J call TRBJ1-2; the match to TRBD1 covers 8 bases. After removal of 7 bases from V and 4 bases from J, the junction contained 5 bases not matched to a gene. The germline V gene encodes CDR1 MNHEY and CDR2 SVGAGI. The CDR3 is made up of 13 amino acids. CDR3 protein: CASKGQGIYGYTF. CDR3 nucleotide sequence: TGTGCCAGCAAAGGACAGGGTATCTATGGCTACACCTTC.